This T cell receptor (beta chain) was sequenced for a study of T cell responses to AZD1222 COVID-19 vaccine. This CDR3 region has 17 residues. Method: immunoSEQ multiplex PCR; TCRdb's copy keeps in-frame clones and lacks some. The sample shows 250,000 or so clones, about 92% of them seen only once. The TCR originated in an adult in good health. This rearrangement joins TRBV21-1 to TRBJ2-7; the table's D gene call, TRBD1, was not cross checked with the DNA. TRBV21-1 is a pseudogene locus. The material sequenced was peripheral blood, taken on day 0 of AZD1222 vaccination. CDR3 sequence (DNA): TGTGCCAGCAGCAAAGAGGACCCCGGAACAGGGGCGAGAGAGCAGTACTTC. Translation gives CASSKEDPGTGAREQYF.